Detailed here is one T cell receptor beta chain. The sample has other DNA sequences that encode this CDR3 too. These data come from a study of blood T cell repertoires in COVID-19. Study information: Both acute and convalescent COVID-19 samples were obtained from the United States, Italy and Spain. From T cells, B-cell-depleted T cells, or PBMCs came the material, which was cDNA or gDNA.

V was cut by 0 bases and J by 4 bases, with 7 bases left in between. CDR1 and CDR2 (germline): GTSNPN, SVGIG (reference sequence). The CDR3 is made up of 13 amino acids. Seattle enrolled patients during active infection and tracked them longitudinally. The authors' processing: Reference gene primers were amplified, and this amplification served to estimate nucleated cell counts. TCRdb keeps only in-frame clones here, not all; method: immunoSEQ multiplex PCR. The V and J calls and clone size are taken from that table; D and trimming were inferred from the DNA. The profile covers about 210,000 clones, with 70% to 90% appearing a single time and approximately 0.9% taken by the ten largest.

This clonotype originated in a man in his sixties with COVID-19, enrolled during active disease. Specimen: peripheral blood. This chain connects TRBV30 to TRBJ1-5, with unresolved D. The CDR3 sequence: CAWSVRENQPQHF. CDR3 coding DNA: TGTGCCTGGAGTGTACGGGAAAATCAGCCCCAGCATTTT.